The source of this T cell receptor beta chain is a study of CXCR3-negative and CXCR3-positive naive CD8 T cells. Whole-study findings and limits: It was found that naive subsets had comparable surface CD5, and TCR strength was inferred from TRB CDR3 properties. For memory CD8+ cells diversity was much lower, but both naive subsets had comparably high diversity. A higher hydrophobicity marked the TRB CDR3s of CXCR3-positive naive cells versus CXCR3-negative naive cells.

TRB cDNA was prepared as libraries by UMI-labeled 5' RACE. No DNA is given; TCRdb re-called the 5' RACE reads and lists each CDR3 protein once. The sample's table shows tens of thousands of distinct CDR3 sequences. CDR3 size: 14 residues. The germline gives CDR1 SEHNR, CDR2 FQNEAQ (reference sequence). Comments on this clonotype: What it binds is not known.

Sequencing was performed on naive CXCR3+ CD8+ T cells from blood. Subset given: CD45RO-CCR7+CD27+CD95- naive CD8+ T cells expressing CXCR3 (TNR3+). The TCR originated in a human donor in good health. Some clones in this sample may be carry-over from other donors' samples. The J gene is TRBJ1-4, the V gene TRBV7-9. The CDR3 is CASSFIDPNEKLFF.